This T cell receptor (beta chain) was sequenced for a study of T cell responses to AZD1222 COVID-19 vaccine. Across the whole study: Pooled in the analysis were second doses at about 4 or about 12 weeks.

The study's findings and limits: All repertoire sampling was performed exclusively after the peak T cell response.

Sequencing used immunoSEQ multiplex PCR; TCRdb keeps in-frame clones, though not all of them. The sample includes under 150,000 clones, 80% to 95% of them seen just once. The sample holds one count of this clone. The antigen remains unidentified. The CDR3 runs to 13 residues. Per the germline V gene, CDR1 is SGHNT and CDR2 is YENEEA. Trimming left V 8 bases short and J 7 bases short, with 14 bases between. The input for sequencing was peripheral blood, taken on day 0 of AZD1222 vaccination. The chain carries TRBV11-3 and TRBJ2-2; D might be TRBD1 or TRBD2, each matching 7 bases. This TCR came from an adult in good health. CDR3 sequence (DNA): TGTGCCAGCCGCAGGGGGGGCAACGGGGAGCTGTTTTTT. Translated, it gives CASRRGGNGELFF.